Below are 19 T cell receptor beta chains sequenced from a single sample in a study of blood T cell repertoires in COVID-19. Sequencing used immunoSEQ multiplex PCR; TCRdb keeps in-frame clones, though not all of them. The table shows about 220,000 clones, with roughly four fifths occurring only once. Sequenced sample: peripheral blood. Every receptor here comes from a woman aged 70-85 years with acute or convalescent COVID-19.

The chain has TRBV7-7 and TRBJ1-6; D may be TRBD1 (5 bases). This CDR3 is 16 amino acids long. The germline V gene has CDR1 SSHAT and CDR2 FNYEAQ (reference sequence). Between the trimmed V and J ends, which lost 2 bases and 6 bases, there was a span of 14 bases. In DNA, the CDR3 is TGTGCCAGCAGCTTAAGCGCAGGGTTGGCTAATTCACCCCTCCACTTT. This sequence encodes CASSLSAGLANSPLHF.

The chain is built from TRBV5-6 and TRBJ2-7; TRBD2 matches 10 bases. CDR1 SGHDT and CDR2 YYEEEE come from the germline V gene. V shed 2 bases and J 4 bases; nucleotides not matched to a gene: 18. The length of the CDR3 is 19 residues. The CDR3 spells CASSLWGVIAGGPRYEQYF. The CDR3 bases are TGTGCCAGCAGCTTATGGGGAGTAATAGCGGGGGGCCCGAGATACGAGCAGTACTTC.

This clone appeared a single time. The rearrangement links TRBV3-1 (or the pseudogene TRBV3-2) to TRBJ1-1; D is undetermined. Germline values: CDR1 LGHDT, CDR2 YNNKEL (reference sequence). The CDR3 contains 14 residues. Trimming shortened V by 2 bases and J by 1 base, and 8 bases separated the two germline ends. CDR3 DNA: TGTGCCAGCAGCCAAAGCACGGGGAACACTGAAGCTTTCTTT. It translates to CASSQSTGNTEAFF.

The chain combines TRBV15 with TRBJ1-5; 11 bases line up with TRBD1. The CDR3 is made up of 17 amino acids. Germline CDR1 is LNHNV and CDR2 is YYDKDF (reference sequence). Unmatched junction bases numbered 11, after V lost 3 bases and J lost 7 bases. As DNA, the CDR3 is TGTGCCACCAGCAGTTTACTAGGACAGGGGGCAAAACAGCCCCAGCATTTT. It translates to CATSSLLGQGAKQPQHF.

V and J are TRBV7-2 and TRBJ2-7, with 9 bases fitting TRBD2. Germline trimming cut 3 bases from V and 7 bases from J; bases unmatched to any gene: 4. Looked up from germline, CDR1 is SGHTA and CDR2 is FQGNSA. The CDR3 is made up of 13 amino acids. The CDR3 DNA reads TGTGCCAGCAGCTTCAGCGGGGGGAGGGAGCAGTACTTC. Protein: CASSFSGGREQYF.

V usage is TRBV7-2 and J usage is TRBJ1-4; D call uncertain. The V end lost 2 bases, the J end lost 5 bases, and 6 bases lay between the germline ends. The CDR3 consists of 13 residues. Germline V gene data show CDR1 as SGHTA and CDR2 as FQGNSA. The CDR3 bases are TGTGCCAGCAGCTTATCCCCGAATGAAAAACTGTTTTTT. Amino acids: CASSLSPNEKLFF.

This clone has a handful of counts. The chain joins TRBV28 to TRBJ1-2; D possibly corresponds to TRBD1 (6 bases). The CDR3 runs to 13 residues. Trimming removed 6 bases from V and 8 bases from J, with 16 bases in between. Germline V CDR1 and CDR2: MDHEN, SYDVKM. CDR3 DNA sequence: TGTGCCAGCAGCCTGGGACGGGGACAAGGCTACACCTTC. This gives the protein CASSLGRGQGYTF.

This chain links TRBV9 with TRBJ2-7; the D gene is possibly TRBD2 (6 bases). V lost 0 bases to trimming and J lost 5 bases, with 9 bases between them. This CDR3 spans 13 amino acids. Looked up from germline, CDR1 is SGDLS and CDR2 is YYNGEE. The CDR3 loop reads CASSVGTTNEQYF. DNA of the CDR3: TGTGCCAGCAGCGTAGGGACTACTAACGAGCAGTACTTC.

The chain uses TRBV6-6 and TRBJ2-2; a weak D match, TRBD1 (6 bases). V lost 6 bases to trimming and J lost 1 base, with 15 bases between them. The CDR3 has 16 amino acids. Germline CDR1 and CDR2: MNHNY and SVGAGI (reference sequence). For the CDR3, the DNA is TGTGCCAGCAGCCGCTACAGGGAACTGAACACCGGGGAGCTGTTTTTT. It yields the protein CASSRYRELNTGELFF.

The chain uses TRBV27 and TRBJ2-3; the match to TRBD2 covers 7 bases. The length of the CDR3 is 15 residues. CDR1 is MNHEY and CDR2 is SMNVEV in the germline V gene (reference sequence). The trim removed 5 bases at V and 0 bases at J, leaving 5 bases unmatched. CDR3 protein: CASSRAGLSTDTQYF. DNA for the CDR3: TGTGCCAGCAGTCGAGCGGGGTTGAGCACAGATACGCAGTATTTT.

The chain recombines TRBV15 with TRBJ2-3; unclear D gene. The CDR3 loop spans 15 amino acids. V lost 2 bases and J lost 0, with 9 bases in between. Germline V gives CDR1 LNHNV, CDR2 YYDKDF (reference sequence). The CDR3 protein is CATSRRVSSTDTQYF. CDR3 nucleotides: TGTGCCACCAGCAGACGGGTATCTAGCACAGATACGCAGTATTTT.

This clone was found a few times. The chain combines TRBV2 with TRBJ1-6; TRBD1 is a possible D gene (5 bases). CDR3 length: 13 amino acids. Deletions cut 3 bases from V and 16 bases from J, with 16 bases between. Germline V gene sequence: CDR1 SNHLY, CDR2 FYNNEI. As DNA, the CDR3 is TGTGCCAGCAGTGATTCCATGCGGGACGGTCTCCACTTT. Amino acid sequence: CASSDSMRDGLHF.

CDR3 protein: CASSQDFTPTNTEAFF. The CDR3 DNA reads TGTGCCAGCAGCCAAGATTTCACCCCTACGAACACTGAAGCTTTCTTT. The J gene is TRBJ1-1, the V gene TRBV4-2; D unclear. Deletions cut 0 bases from V and 1 base from J, with 12 bases between. The CDR3 has 16 amino acids. Germline V gene data show CDR1 as LGHNA and CDR2 as YNFKEQ.

V is TRBV18 and J is TRBJ1-1; TRBD1 is a possible D gene (6 bases). The germline V gene has CDR1 KGHSH and CDR2 LQKENI. The CDR3 length is 16 residues. V gave up 3 bases and J gave up 3 bases, with 17 bases separating them. DNA of the CDR3: TGTGCCAGCTCACCTAGCGGGGGGGCTCAGTACACTGAAGCTTTCTTT. It encodes CASSPSGGAQYTEAFF.

This chain links TRBV9 with TRBJ1-2; 9 bases fit TRBD1. The CDR3 extends over 16 amino acids. CDR1 is SGDLS and CDR2 is YYNGEE in the germline V gene. The junction had 10 bases not matched to a gene; V was cut back by 0 bases and J by 7 bases. The CDR3 nucleotides read TGTGCCAGCAGCGTAGCAGCAGGGGGACAGGGACGTGGCTACACCTTC. Its translation: CASSVAAGGQGRGYTF.

This chain joins TRBV19 and TRBJ2-4; D is perhaps TRBD2 (5 bases). The germline V gene encodes CDR1 LNHDA and CDR2 SQIVND (reference sequence). The CDR3 is 15 residues long. V was shortened by 3 bases and J by 9 bases, with 18 bases between the two germline ends. CDR3 DNA: TGTGCCAGTAGTATTTCCTCGACCTTTGCGGGCATTCAGTACTTC. Translating gives CASSISSTFAGIQYF.

The rearrangement joins TRBV27 to TRBJ1-1; no reliable D call. This CDR3 spans 14 amino acids. V was trimmed by 3 bases and J by 1 base, leaving 9 bases between them. Germline V lookup: CDR1 MNHEY, CDR2 SMNVEV (reference sequence). This CDR3 reads CASSLSRGNTEAFF. CDR3 nucleotides: TGTGCCAGCAGTTTGTCCCGGGGGAACACTGAAGCTTTCTTT.

The chain employs TRBV10-2 and TRBJ1-5; D unclear. The CDR3 loop spans 18 amino acids. Trimming took off 3 bases at V and 2 bases at J, with 20 bases between the two ends. Germline loops: CDR1 WSHSY, CDR2 SAAADI. CDR3: CASSDTLGLGRRNQPQHF. The CDR3 region has the DNA TGCGCCAGCAGTGATACTTTGGGGTTGGGGAGACGCAATCAGCCCCAGCATTTT.

The chain carries TRBV15 and TRBJ1-2; 9 positions agree with TRBD1. Germline-derived CDR1 and CDR2 are LNHNV and YYDKDF (reference sequence). The J segment lost 3 bases and the V segment lost 1 base, leaving 9 bases of the junction unmatched. The CDR3 covers 17 residues. The CDR3 region is CATSRAGTGRFYYGYTF. DNA of the CDR3: TGTGCCACCAGCAGAGCCGGGACAGGGCGCTTCTACTATGGCTACACCTTC.